This T cell receptor (beta chain) was sequenced in a study of CD8+ T cells in alopecia areata. Study in general: Patients took tofacitinib for 6 to 18 months, followed by 6 drug-free months. Study-level results: Possibly because of HLA-related factors, TCR sharing was less clear across patients than in mice.

From germline, CDR1 is SGHRS and CDR2 YFSETQ. Trimming removed 3 bases from V and 0 bases from J, with 16 bases in between. The CDR3 consists of 16 residues. Note on this clone: Its specificity is not known.

Reverse transcribed after extraction, RNA yielded cDNA as the sequencing template. Assay: immunoSEQ multiplex PCR; the TCRdb copy retains only in-frame clones and omits some. The sample lists over 95,000 clones, roughly two fifths seen once, with roughly 1.3% in the top ten. It was from alopecia areata patients that lesional scalp punch biopsies and peripheral blood were collected. Sequencing input: CD4+ T cells sorted from blood. This rearrangement joins TRBV5-1 to TRBJ2-7; D is perhaps TRBD1 (5 bases). This sequence was found in a human donor with alopecia areata. The CDR3 nucleotides are TGCGCCAGCAGCTCGTTCACAGGTGACCCCTCCTACGAGCAGTACTTC. Translated, it gives CASSSFTGDPSYEQYF.